A single TCR beta chain is shown here with its context. TCRdb's table, derived via immunoSEQ multiplex PCR, lists solely in-frame clones and lacks some. Of some 660,000 clones detected, over 75% appear once; the ten largest clones hold 0.0094%. This CDR3 is built from 16 residues. Trimming removed 3 bases from V and 1 base from J, with 15 bases in between. Germline V gives CDR1 LNHDA, CDR2 SQIVND (reference sequence). This entry is derived from a study of shared T cell receptors in the human thymus. A further study also used this sample, focusing on human thymus T cells. That report notes: Corrective surgery for congenital heart defects was being performed on the healthy Finnish infants who were the donors. Resections from corrective heart surgery provided thymus tissue. There appeared to be biased usage of V and J genes in thymic and blood repertoires.

This sequence was found in a boy under three years old with a congenital heart defect. The chain joins TRBV19 to TRBJ1-2; D remains unclear. Material: thymocytes. CDR3 nucleotides: TGTGCCAGTAGTATCTGGTTTACAGCCTTTAACTATGGCTACACCTTC. Protein product: CASSIWFTAFNYGYTF.